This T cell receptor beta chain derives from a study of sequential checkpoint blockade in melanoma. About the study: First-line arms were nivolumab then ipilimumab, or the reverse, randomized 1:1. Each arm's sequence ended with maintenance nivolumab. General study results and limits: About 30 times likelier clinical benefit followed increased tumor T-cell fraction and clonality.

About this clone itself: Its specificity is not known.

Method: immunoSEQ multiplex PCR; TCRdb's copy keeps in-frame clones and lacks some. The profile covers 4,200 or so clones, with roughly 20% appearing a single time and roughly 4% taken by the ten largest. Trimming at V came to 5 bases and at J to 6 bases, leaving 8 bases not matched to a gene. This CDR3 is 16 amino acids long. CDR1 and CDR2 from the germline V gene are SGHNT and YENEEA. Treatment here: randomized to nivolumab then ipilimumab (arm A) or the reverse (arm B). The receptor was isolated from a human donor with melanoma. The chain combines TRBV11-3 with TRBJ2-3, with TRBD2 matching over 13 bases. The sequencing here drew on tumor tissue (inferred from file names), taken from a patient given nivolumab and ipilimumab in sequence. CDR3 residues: CASSPTSGGPWDTQYF. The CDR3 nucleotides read TGTGCCAGCAGCCCGACTAGCGGGGGGCCGTGGGATACGCAGTATTTT.